What follows are 5 T cell receptor beta chains derived from one specimen sequenced in a study of control samples from healthy donors and cancer patients (dated by TCRdb to 2020 to 2022). The library relied on the immunoSEQ multiplex PCR assay. TCRdb limited this immuneACCESS table to in-frame rearrangements with V and J called. A share of clones is missing; checked studies link under half to unresolved V genes, and the rest is unexplained. Present in this sample are 60,000 to 100,000 clones, approximately 90% of which were seen just once. The ten largest clones add up to about 7.1% of the sample. The sequenced sample consisted of blood. The receptors were sampled from a man aged 45-65 years in good health.

The V and J genes are TRBV18 and TRBJ2-5, with D possibly being TRBD1 or TRBD2 (5 bases each). V was pared by 4 bases and J by 5 bases, with 17 bases between. CDR3 length: 15 amino acids. Germline lookup yields CDR1 KGHSH and CDR2 LQKENI. The CDR3 sequence: CASSLIRGFYETQYF. In DNA form, the CDR3 reads TGTGCCAGCTCACTTATCCGGGGCTTTTACGAGACCCAGTACTTC.

V is TRBV5-6 and J is TRBJ1-6, with 7 nucleotides matching TRBD1. Germline values: CDR1 SGHDT, CDR2 YYEEEE. V gave up 2 bases and J gave up 9 bases; unmatched junction bases: 5. The CDR3 contains 14 residues. The CDR3 loop reads CASSFDREGSPLHF. CDR3 nucleotide sequence: TGTGCCAGCAGCTTTGACAGGGAAGGTTCACCCCTCCACTTT.

This clone is a singleton in its sample. J is TRBJ2-7 and V is TRBV4-3, with TRBD2 as a possible D gene (6 bases). CDR1 is LGHNA and CDR2 is YSLEER in the germline V gene. CDR3 length equals 16 residues. Trimming stripped 0 bases from V and 0 bases from J, with 12 bases between. CDR3 nucleotide sequence: TGCGCCAGCAGCCAAGATTTAGGAGGGACCTCCTACGAGCAGTACTTC. Protein: CASSQDLGGTSYEQYF.

A note on this clone: Given the absence of the conserved phenylalanine or tryptophan at the CDR3 end, a read error is likely. The V call is TRBV5-6, the J call TRBJ2-2, with a weak D call TRBD2 (6 bases). The V gene's germline CDR1 is SGHDT and CDR2 YYEEEE. This CDR3 has 16 residues. Trimming removed 2 bases at V and 4 bases at J, with 15 bases between. The CDR3 nucleotides are TGTGCCAGCAGCTTTCCGGAGGGTAGCGGCACCGGGGAGCTGTTTCTT. This sequence encodes CASSFPEGSGTGELFL.

V is TRBV5-1 and J is TRBJ1-2; a weak D match, TRBD1 (5 bases). The V gene lost 2 bases and the J gene lost 4 bases, with 9 bases spanning the gap. The CDR3 length is 13 residues. Looked up from germline, CDR1 is SGHRS and CDR2 is YFSETQ. The CDR3 loop is CASSFSGGYGYTF. The CDR3 DNA follows: TGCGCCAGCAGCTTTTCCGGGGGCTATGGCTACACCTTC.